This T cell receptor (beta chain) was sequenced for a study of OX40 agonist ivuxolimab in advanced cancers. Study background: One patient with hepatocellular carcinoma and two with cutaneous melanoma, three in all, had partial responses.

Findings of the study overall: Some nonresponders additionally presented with little normalized T-cell clonal expansion.

In regard to this clone: Its antigen is not known.

Germline CDR1 is SEHNR and CDR2 is FQNEAQ (reference sequence). Trimming removed 3 bases at V and 2 bases at J, with 4 bases between. CDR3 length: 12 amino acids. Baseline, cycle 4 day 1, and cycle 7 day 1 were the blood sampling points. Produced via immunoSEQ multiplex PCR; TCRdb's table is partial and in-frame only. The table shows about 36,000 clones, with about 81% occurring only once. The TCR comes from an adult with an advanced solid tumor such as melanoma, head and neck, liver or kidney cancer. The J gene is TRBJ1-2, the V gene TRBV7-9; D ambiguous. This specimen consisted of CD4+ or CD8+ T cells sorted from blood, obtained in a trial of the OX40 agonist ivuxolimab. The CDR3: CASSLGNYGYTF. As DNA, the CDR3 is TGTGCCAGCAGCTTGGGAAACTATGGCTACACCTTC.